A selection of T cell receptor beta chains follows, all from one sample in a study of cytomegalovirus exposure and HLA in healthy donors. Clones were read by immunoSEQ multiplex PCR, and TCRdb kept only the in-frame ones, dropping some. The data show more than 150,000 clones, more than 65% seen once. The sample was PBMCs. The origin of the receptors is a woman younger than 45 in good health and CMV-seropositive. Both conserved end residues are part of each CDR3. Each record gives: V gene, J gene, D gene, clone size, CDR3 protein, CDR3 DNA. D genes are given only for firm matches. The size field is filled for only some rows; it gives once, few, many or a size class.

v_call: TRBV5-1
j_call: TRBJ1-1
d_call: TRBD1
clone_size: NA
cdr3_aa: CASSLQGAGEAFF
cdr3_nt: TGCGCCAGCAGCTTACAGGGGGCAGGTGAAGCTTTCTTT

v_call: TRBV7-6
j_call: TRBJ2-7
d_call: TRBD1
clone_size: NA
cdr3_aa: CASSPPGTGGGEQYF
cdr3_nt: TGTGCCAGCAGCCCCCCCGGGACAGGGGGTGGGGAGCAGTACTTC

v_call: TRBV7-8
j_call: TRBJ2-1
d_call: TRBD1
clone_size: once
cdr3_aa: CASSLTLPGQGDNEQFF
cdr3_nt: TGTGCCAGCAGCTTAACTCTCCCGGGACAGGGCGACAATGAGCAGTTCTTC

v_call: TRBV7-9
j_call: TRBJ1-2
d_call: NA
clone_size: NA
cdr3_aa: CASSSGDGYTF
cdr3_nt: TGTGCCAGCAGTTCAGGGGACGGCTACACCTTC

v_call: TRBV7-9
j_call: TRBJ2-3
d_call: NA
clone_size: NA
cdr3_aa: CASSHPLEDTQYF
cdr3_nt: TGTGCCAGCAGCCACCCGCTAGAAGATACGCAGTATTTT

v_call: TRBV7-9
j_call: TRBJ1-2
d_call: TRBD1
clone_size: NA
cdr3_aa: CASSWFGQGEEDGYTF
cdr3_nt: TGTGCCAGCAGCTGGTTCGGACAGGGGGAAGAGGATGGCTACACCTTC

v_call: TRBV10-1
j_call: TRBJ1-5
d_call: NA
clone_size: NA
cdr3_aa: CASSEKGGGQPQHF
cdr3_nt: TGCGCCAGCAGTGAGAAGGGGGGGGGACAGCCCCAGCATTTT

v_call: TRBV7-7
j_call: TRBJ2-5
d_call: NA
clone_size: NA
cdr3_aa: CASSNWDTETQYF
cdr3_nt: TGTGCTAGCAGCAATTGGGACACAGAGACCCAGTACTTC

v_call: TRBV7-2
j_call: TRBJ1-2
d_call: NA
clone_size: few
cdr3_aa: CASSFMGSSSYGYTF
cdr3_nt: TGTGCCAGCTCCTTTATGGGGAGCTCTTCCTATGGCTACACCTTC

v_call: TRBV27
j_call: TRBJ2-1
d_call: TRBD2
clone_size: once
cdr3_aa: CASSLLSGRAREQFF
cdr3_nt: TGTGCCAGCAGTTTACTTAGCGGGAGGGCTCGTGAGCAGTTCTTC

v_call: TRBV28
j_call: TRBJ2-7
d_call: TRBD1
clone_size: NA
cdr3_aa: CASSLPGQVYEQYF
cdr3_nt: TGTGCCAGCAGTTTACCGGGACAGGTCTACGAGCAGTACTTC

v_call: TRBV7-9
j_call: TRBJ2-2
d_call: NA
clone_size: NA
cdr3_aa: CAGATSAAGLNTGELFF
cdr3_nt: TGTGCCGGCGCAACCTCGGCGGCGGGCCTGAACACCGGGGAGCTGTTTTTT

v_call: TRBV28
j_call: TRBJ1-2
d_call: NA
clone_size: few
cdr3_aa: CASSSPYGYTF
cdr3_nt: TGTGCCAGCAGTTCCCCGTATGGCTACACCTTC